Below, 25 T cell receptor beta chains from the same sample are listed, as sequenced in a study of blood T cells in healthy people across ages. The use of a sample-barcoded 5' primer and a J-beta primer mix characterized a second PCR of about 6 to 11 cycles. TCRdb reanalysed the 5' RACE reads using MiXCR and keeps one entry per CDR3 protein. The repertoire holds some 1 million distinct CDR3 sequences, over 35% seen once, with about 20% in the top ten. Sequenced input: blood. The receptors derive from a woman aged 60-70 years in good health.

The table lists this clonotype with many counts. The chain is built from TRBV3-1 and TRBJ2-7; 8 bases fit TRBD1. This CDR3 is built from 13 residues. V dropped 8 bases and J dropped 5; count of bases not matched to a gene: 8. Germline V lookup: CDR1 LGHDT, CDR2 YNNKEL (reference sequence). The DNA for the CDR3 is TGTGCCAGCGGGCTGACAGGGGTCAACGAGCAGTACTTC. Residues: CASGLTGVNEQYF.

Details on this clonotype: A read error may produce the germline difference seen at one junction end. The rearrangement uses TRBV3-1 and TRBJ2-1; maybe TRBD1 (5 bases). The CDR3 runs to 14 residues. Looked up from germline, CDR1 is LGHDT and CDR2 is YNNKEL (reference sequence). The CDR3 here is CTSSQDVGANEQFF. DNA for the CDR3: TGTACCAGCAGCCAAGATGTAGGGGCGAATGAGCAGTTCTTC.

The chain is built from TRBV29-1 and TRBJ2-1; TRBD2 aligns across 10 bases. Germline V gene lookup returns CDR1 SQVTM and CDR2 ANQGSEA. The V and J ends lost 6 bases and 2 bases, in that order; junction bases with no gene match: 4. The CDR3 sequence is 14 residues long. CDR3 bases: TGCAGCGTAGTTGGACTAGCGGCCTACAATGAGCAGTTCTTC. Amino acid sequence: CSVVGLAAYNEQFF.

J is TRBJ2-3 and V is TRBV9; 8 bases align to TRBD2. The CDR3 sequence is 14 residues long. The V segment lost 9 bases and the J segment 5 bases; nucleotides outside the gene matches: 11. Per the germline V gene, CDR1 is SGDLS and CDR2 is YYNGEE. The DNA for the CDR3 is TGTGCCATAAAATGGGGGCTAGCGGGAGATACGCAGTATTTT. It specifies CAIKWGLAGDTQYF.

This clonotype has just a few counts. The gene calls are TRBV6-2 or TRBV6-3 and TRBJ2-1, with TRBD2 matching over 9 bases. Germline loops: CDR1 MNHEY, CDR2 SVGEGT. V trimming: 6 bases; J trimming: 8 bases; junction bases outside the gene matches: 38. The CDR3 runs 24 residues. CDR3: CASRSLTGLRGASGEGKSEDEQFF. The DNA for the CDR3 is TGTGCCAGCAGAAGTCTTACGGGACTGCGGGGGGCTAGCGGGGAGGGTAAGTCTGAGGATGAGCAGTTCTTC.

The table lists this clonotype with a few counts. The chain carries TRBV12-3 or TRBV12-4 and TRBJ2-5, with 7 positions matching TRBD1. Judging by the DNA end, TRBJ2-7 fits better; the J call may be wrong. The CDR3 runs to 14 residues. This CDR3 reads CASSPGQVSYEQYF. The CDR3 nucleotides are TGTGCCAGCAGTCCCGGACAGGTATCGTACGAGCAGTACTTC.

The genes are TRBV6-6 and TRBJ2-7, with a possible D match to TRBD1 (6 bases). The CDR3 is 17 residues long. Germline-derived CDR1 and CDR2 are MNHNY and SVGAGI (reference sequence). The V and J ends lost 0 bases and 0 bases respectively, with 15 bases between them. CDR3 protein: CASSYSPRKGVSYEQYF. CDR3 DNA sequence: TGTGCCAGCAGTTACTCCCCTAGAAAGGGGGTCTCCTACGAGCAGTACTTC.

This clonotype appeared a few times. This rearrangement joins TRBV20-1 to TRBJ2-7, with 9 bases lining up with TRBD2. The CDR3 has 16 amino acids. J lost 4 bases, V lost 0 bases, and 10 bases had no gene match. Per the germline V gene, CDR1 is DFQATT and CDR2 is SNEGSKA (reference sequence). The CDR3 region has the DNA TGCAGTGCTAGAGAACTTCGAAATAGCGGGAGTTACGAGCAGTACTTC. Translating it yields CSARELRNSGSYEQYF.

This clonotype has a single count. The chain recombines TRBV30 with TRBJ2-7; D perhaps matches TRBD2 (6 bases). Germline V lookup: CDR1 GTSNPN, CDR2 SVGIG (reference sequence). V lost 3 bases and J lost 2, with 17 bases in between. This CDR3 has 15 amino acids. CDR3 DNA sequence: TGTGCCTGGAGCGGGAACCGGGACTCCCCCTACGAGCAGTACTTC. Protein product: CAWSGNRDSPYEQYF.

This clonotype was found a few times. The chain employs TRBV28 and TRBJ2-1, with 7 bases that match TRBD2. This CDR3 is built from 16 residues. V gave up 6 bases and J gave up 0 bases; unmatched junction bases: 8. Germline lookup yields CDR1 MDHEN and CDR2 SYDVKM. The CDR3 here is CASRPYGRSSYNEQFF. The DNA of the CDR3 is TGTGCCAGCAGACCCTACGGGAGGAGCTCCTACAATGAGCAGTTCTTC.

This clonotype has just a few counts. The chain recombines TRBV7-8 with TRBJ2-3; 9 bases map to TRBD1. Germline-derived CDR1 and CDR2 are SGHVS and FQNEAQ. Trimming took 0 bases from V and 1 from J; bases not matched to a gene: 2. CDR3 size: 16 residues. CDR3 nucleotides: TGTGCCAGCAGCTTAGCGAGGGACAGGGGCACAGATACGCAGTATTTT. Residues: CASSLARDRGTDTQYF.

CDR3 region: CATTNRGPTDTQYF. CDR3 DNA: TGTGCCACAACCAACAGGGGGCCCACAGATACGCAGTATTTT. The rearrangement joins TRBV2 to TRBJ2-3, with TRBD1 matching 9 bases. J was trimmed by 2 bases and V by 10 bases; bases with no gene match: 7. This CDR3 comprises 14 residues. Germline CDR1 reads SNHLY; CDR2 reads FYNNEI.

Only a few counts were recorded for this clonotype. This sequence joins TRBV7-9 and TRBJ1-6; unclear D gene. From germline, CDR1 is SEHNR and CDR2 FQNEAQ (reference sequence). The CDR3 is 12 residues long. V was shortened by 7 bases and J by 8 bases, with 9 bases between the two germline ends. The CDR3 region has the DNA TGTGCCAGCACCTTTGGCGATTCACCCCTCCACTTT. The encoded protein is CASTFGDSPLHF. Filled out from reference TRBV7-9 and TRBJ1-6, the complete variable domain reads DTGVSQNPRHKITKRGQNVTFRCDPISEHNRLYWYRQTLGQGPEFLTYFQNEAQLEKSRLLSDRFSAERPKGSFSTLEIQRTEQGDSAMYLCASTFGDSPLHFGNGTRLTVT.

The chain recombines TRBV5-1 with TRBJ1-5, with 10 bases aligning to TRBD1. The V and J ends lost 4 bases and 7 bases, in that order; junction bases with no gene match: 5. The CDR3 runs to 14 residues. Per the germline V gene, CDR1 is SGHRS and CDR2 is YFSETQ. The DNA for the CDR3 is TGCGCCAGCAGCCCCGGGACAGGGGTCCAGCCCCAGCATTTT. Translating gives CASSPGTGVQPQHF. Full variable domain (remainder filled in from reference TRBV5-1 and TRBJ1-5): KAGVTQTPRYLIKTRGQQVTLSCSPISGHRSVSWYQQTPGQGLQFLFEYFSETQRNKGNFPGRFSGRQFSNSRSEMNVSTLELGDSALYLCASSPGTGVQPQHFGDGTRLSIL.

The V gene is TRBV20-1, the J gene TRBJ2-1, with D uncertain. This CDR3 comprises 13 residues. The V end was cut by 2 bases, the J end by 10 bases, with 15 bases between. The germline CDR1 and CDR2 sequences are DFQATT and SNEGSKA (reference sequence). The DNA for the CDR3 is TGCAGTGCTAGATCAGACTCCTGGCGGGAGCAGTTCTTC. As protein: CSARSDSWREQFF.

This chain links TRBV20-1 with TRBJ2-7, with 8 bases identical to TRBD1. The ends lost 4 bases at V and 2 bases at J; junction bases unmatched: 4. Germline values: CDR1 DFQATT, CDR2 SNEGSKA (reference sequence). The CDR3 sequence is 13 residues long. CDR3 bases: TGCAGTGCTAATGACAGGGGCCCCTACGAGCAGTACTTC. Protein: CSANDRGPYEQYF.

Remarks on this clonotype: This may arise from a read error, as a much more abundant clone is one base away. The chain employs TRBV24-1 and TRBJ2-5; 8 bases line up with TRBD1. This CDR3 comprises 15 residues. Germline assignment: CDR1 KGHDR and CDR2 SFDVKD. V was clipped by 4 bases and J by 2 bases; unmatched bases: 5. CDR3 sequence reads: CATSDDRDRQETQYF. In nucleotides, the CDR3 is TGTGCCACCAGTGACGACCGGGACAGGCAAGAGACCCAGTACTTC.

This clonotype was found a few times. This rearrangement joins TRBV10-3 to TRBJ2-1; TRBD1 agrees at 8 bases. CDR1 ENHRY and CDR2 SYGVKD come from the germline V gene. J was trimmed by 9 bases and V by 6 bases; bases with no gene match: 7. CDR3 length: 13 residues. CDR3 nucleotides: TGTGCCATCAGCGCGGACAGGGTTGGTGAGCAGTTCTTC. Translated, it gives CAISADRVGEQFF.

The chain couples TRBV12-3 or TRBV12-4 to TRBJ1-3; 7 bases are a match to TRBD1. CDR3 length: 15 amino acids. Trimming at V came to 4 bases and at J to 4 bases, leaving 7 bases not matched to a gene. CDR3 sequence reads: CASSSRQGAGNTIYF. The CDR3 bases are TGTGCCAGCAGTTCGCGACAGGGCGCCGGAAACACCATATATTTT.

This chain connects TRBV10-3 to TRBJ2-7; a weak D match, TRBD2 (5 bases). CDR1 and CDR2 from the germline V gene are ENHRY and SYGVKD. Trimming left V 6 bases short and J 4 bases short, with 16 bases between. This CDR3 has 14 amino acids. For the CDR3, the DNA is TGTGCCATCAGGAAAAATCTACTAGAGTACGAGCAGTACTTC. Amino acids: CAIRKNLLEYEQYF.

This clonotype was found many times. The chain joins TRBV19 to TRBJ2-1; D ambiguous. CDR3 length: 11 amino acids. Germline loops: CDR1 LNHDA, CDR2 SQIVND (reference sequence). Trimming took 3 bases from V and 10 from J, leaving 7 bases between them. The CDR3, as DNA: TGTGCCAGTAGTATCGGAAAAGAGCAGTTCTTC. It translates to CASSIGKEQFF.

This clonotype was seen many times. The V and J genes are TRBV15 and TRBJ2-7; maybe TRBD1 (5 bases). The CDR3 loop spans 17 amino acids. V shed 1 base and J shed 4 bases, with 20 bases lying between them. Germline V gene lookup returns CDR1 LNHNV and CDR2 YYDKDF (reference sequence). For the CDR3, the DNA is TGTGCCACCAGCAGAGCTGGCACGACAGCAAGTTTATACGAGCAGTACTTC. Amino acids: CATSRAGTTASLYEQYF.

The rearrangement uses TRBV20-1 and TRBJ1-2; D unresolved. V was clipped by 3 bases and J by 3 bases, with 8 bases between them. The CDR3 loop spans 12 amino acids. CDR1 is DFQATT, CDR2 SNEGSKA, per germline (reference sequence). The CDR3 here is CSASEGYYGYTF. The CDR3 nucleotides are TGCAGTGCTAGTGAAGGGTACTATGGCTACACCTTC.

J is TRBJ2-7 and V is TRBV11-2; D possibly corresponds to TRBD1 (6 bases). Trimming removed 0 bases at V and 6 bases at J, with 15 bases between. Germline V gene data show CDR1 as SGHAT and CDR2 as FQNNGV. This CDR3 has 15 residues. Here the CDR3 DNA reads TGTGCCAGCAGCTTAGAAGCCGGGACAACCACCGAGCAGTACTTC. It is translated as CASSLEAGTTTEQYF.

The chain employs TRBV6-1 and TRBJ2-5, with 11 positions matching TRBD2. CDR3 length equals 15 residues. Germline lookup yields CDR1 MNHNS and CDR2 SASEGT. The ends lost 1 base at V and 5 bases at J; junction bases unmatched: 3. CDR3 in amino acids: CASSEETSGIETQYF. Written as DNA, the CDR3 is TGTGCCAGCAGTGAAGAGACTAGCGGGATTGAGACCCAGTACTTC.